In its sample, the clone carrying this TCR beta chain was seen a few times. The data belong to a study of blood T cell repertoires in COVID-19. Trimming left V 11 bases short and J 4 bases short, with 14 bases between. Germline-derived CDR1 and CDR2 are MNHNY and SVGAGI (reference sequence). The CDR3 sequence is 12 residues long. The repertoire was sequenced with immunoSEQ multiplex PCR; TCRdb's copy has only in-frame clones and lacks some. The repertoire consists of about 140,000 clones, with roughly 84% occurring once and the leading ten covering over 4%. Sequencing used PBMCs or T cells enriched from blood (not recorded which). V gene TRBV6-6 combines with J gene TRBJ1-1; possibly TRBD1 for D (5 bases). This receptor was identified in a man aged 70-80 years who had been exposed to COVID-19. CDR3 DNA: TGTGCCGCCTACGGGGGGTCCACTGAAGCTTTCTTT. Translating it yields CAAYGGSTEAFF.